This T cell receptor beta chain is drawn from a study of cytomegalovirus exposure and HLA in healthy donors. Per germline, CDR1 LNHDA and CDR2 SQIVND (reference sequence). Between the trimmed V and J ends, which lost 0 bases and 3 bases, there was a span of 20 bases. The CDR3 has 19 amino acids. The PCR was carried out with 60 Vbeta primers and 13 Jbeta primers. Profiled with immunoSEQ multiplex PCR; TCRdb holds only in-frame clones, not every one. The table has more than 140,000 clones, about three fifths seen once. This clone was counted a single time. Its antigen is as yet unknown. Overall study results and limits: The study recorded some 160 TCR beta chains that were cytomegalovirus-associated.

The sequence was obtained from a woman aged 25 to 45 in good health and CMV-seropositive. The sample comprised PBMCs. The V gene is TRBV19, the J gene TRBJ2-2; D might be TRBD2 (7 bases). The CDR3 nucleotides read TGTGCCAGTAGTATAGATTACAGGCTTCTAGGGGGGGACACCGGGGAGCTGTTTTTT. Translation gives CASSIDYRLLGGDTGELFF. Full variable domain (rest looked up from reference TRBV19 and TRBJ2-2): DGGITQSPKYLFRKEGQNVTLSCEQNLNHDAMYWYRQDPGQGLRLIYYSQIVNDFQKGDIAEGYSVSREKKESFPLTVTSAQKNPTAFYLCASSIDYRLLGGDTGELFFGEGSRLTVL.